The 3 T cell receptor beta chains listed next were all sequenced from one sample in a study of blood T cells in healthy people across ages. The second PCR ran roughly 7 to 11 cycles with a sample-barcoded 5' primer and J-beta primers. TCRdb redid the calling of the 5' RACE reads with MiXCR, one entry per CDR3 protein. The sample consists of hundreds of thousands of distinct CDR3 sequences, about 28% of them appearing once. Material: blood. Receptors were obtained from a woman older than 75 in good health.

This clonotype has at least ten counts. The V gene is TRBV20-1, the J gene TRBJ2-1; D not certain. This CDR3 spans 12 amino acids. CDR1 DFQATT and CDR2 SNEGSKA come from the germline V gene (reference sequence). Trimming took 3 bases from V and 8 from J, leaving 11 bases between them. DNA for the CDR3: TGCAGTGCTAGGGGCTCTTTCTATGAGCAGTTCTTC. Its protein product is CSARGSFYEQFF.

This clonotype appeared a few times. The junction departs from the called germline gene at one end, perhaps through a read error. The V call is TRBV6-1, the J call TRBJ1-5; the D is unclear. CDR3 length equals 14 residues. The germline CDR1 and CDR2 sequences are MNHNS and SASEGT. CDR3 coding DNA: TGTGCCAGCAGGGAAGGCACTTTCAATCAGCCCCAGCATTTT. Protein product: CASREGTFNQPQHF.

The table lists this clonotype with many counts. The rearrangement joins TRBV5-1 to TRBJ1-2; D not resolved. Trimming removed 5 bases from V and 8 bases from J, with 13 bases in between. The CDR3 is 12 residues long. Germline CDR1 reads SGHRS; CDR2 reads YFSETQ. CDR3 region: CASSGDQLGYTF. In DNA form, the CDR3 reads TGCGCCAGCAGTGGGGATCAGCTCGGCTACACCTTC.